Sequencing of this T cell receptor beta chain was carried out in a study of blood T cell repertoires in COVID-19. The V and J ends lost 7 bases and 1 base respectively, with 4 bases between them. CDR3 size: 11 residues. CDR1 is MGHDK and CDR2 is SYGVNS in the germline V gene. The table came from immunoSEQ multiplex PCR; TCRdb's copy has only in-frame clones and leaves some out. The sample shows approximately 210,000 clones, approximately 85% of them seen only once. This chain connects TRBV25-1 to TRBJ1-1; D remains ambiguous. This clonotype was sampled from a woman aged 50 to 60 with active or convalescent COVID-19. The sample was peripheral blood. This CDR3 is CASIKNTEAFF. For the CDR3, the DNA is TGTGCCAGCATTAAGAACACTGAAGCTTTCTTT.